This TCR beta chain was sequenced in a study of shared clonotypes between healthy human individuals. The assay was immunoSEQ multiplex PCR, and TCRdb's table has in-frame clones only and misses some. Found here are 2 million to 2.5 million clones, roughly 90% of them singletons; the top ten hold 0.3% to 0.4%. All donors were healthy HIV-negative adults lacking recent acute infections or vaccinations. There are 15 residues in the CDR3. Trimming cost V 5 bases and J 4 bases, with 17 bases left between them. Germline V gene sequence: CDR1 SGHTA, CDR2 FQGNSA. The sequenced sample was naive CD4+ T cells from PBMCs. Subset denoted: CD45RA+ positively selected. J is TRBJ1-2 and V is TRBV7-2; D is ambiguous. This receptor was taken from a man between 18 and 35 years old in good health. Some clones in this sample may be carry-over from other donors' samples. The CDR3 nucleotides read TGTGCCAGCAGCCGTTACTGGGAAGGGAGCTATGGCTACACCTTC. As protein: CASSRYWEGSYGYTF.